These T cell receptor beta chains were read from a single sample in a study of TIL therapy for anti-PD-1-resistant metastatic lung cancer. Assay: immunoSEQ multiplex PCR; the TCRdb copy retains only in-frame clones and omits some. The sample lists about 12,000 clones, roughly 58% occurring once. The source was tumor tissue, collected at baseline. The receptors here all came from a person aged 25-85 years with non-small cell lung cancer. Each CDR3 is given with its conserved first and last residue. D genes are given only for firm matches. Some rows mark clone size as missing; the rest say once, few, many or name a class of expanded clone.

NA	TRBV27	NA	TRBJ2-2	TGTGCCAGCAGTTTAAGGGGGGGGACCACCGGGGAGCTGTTTTTT	CASSLRGGTTGELFF
TRBD1	TRBV18	few	TRBJ1-1	TGTGCCAGCTCACCCGGGACAGGGCCACTTTTGAGAACTGAAGCTTTCTTT	CASSPGTGPLLRTEAFF
TRBD1	TRBV28	large	TRBJ1-2	TGTGCCAGCAGTTCCCAGAGGACAGACAGGGCCTATGGCTACACCTTC	CASSSQRTDRAYGYTF
TRBD1	TRBV6-5	NA	TRBJ1-3	TGTGCCAGCAGTACCTGGACAGGAGCCGGAAACACCATATATTTT	CASSTWTGAGNTIYF
TRBD1	TRBV18	NA	TRBJ2-2	TGTGCCAGCTCACTTGTCGCACAGGGGGCAATTTTATCCTCGAACACCGGGGAGCTGTTTTTT	CASSLVAQGAILSSNTGELFF
NA	TRBV7-9	NA	TRBJ2-5	TGTGCCAGCAGCTTAATTTTTCGGGAGAAAAACCAAGAGACCCAGTACTTC	CASSLIFREKNQETQYF
TRBD1	TRBV19	NA	TRBJ1-5	TGTGCCAGTACGGGACAGGGGCAAAGCGGCAATCAGCCCCAGCATTTT	CASTGQGQSGNQPQHF
NA	TRBV18	NA	TRBJ1-1	TGTGCCAGCTCACCTCCCTTAGGGAGCAACACTGAAGCTTTCTTT	CASSPPLGSNTEAFF
NA	TRBV6-5	medium-sized	TRBJ2-7	TGTGCCAGCAAGGGGGACTCCTACGAGCAGTACTTC	CASKGDSYEQYF
NA	TRBV27	NA	TRBJ2-5	TGTGCCAGCAGTTTAAGCCCGAAGGGAGAGACCCAGTACTTC	CASSLSPKGETQYF
NA	TRBV5-5	few	TRBJ1-3	TGTGCCAGCAGCTTGGTGGCAGGGGGAAACACCATATATTTT	CASSLVAGGNTIYF
NA	TRBV3-1/TRBV3-2	few	TRBJ2-3	TGTGCCAGCAGCCAAGTCGGTCGAGCGCCAGATACGCAGTATTTT	CASSQVGRAPDTQYF
NA	TRBV3-1/TRBV3-2	NA	TRBJ1-3	TGTGCCAGCAGCCAAGTACAGGGACTTGGAAACACCATATATTTT	CASSQVQGLGNTIYF
NA	TRBV27	NA	TRBJ2-7	TGTGCCAGCAGTCATATGGGGACCTACGAGCAGTACTTC	CASSHMGTYEQYF
TRBD1	TRBV30	NA	TRBJ1-4	TGTGCCTGGAGTTTCCCAAACAGGGGGAGGCACGTTAATGAAAAACTGTTTTTT	CAWSFPNRGRHVNEKLFF
NA	TRBV30	NA	TRBJ2-7	TGTGCCTGGAGTGCCCCCCCCTCCGAGCAGTACTTC	CAWSAPPSEQYF
TRBD1	TRBV5-1	once	TRBJ2-3	TGCGCCAGCAGCTTGTTGGCAGGGGGAACCGATACGCAGTATTTT	CASSLLAGGTDTQYF
NA	TRBV12-3/TRBV12-4	NA	TRBJ1-3	TGTGCCAGCAGTCCCGGGGGAAACACCATATATTTT	CASSPGGNTIYF
TRBD2	TRBV10-3	few	TRBJ2-7	TGTGCCCTTAGAGCGGGAGAAGGTGGCGAGCAGTACTTC	CALRAGEGGEQYF
TRBD1	TRBV7-9	few	TRBJ1-6	TGTGCCAGCAGCTTAGGTCGGGGACAGGGTGATTCACCCCTCCACTTT	CASSLGRGQGDSPLHF
NA	TRBV7-9	few	TRBJ2-7	TGTGCCAGCAGCTTGGTCCGTCACACTGCGTTGGACGAGCAGTACTTC	CASSLVRHTALDEQYF
NA	TRBV5-1	NA	TRBJ2-3	TGCGCCAGCAGCCCCCCCCCTGACATCCCAGATACGCAGTATTTT	CASSPPPDIPDTQYF
NA	TRBV30	NA	TRBJ1-1	TGTGCCTGGACCCCCGCCAGGGTCACTGAAGCTTTCTTT	CAWTPARVTEAFF
TRBD1	TRBV10-1	NA	TRBJ2-4	TGCGCCAGCAATGTCCGGGACAGCATAACCGTAGCCAAAAACATTCAGTACTTC	CASNVRDSITVAKNIQYF
TRBD1	TRBV6-5	NA	TRBJ2-7	TGTGCCAGCAGACCGGGACAGAGCTCCTACGAGCAGTACTTC	CASRPGQSSYEQYF
NA	TRBV30	NA	TRBJ1-6	TGTGCCCGGAGGGACGAGTATTTTCGCGATAATTCACCCCTCCACTTT	CARRDEYFRDNSPLHF
TRBD2	TRBV28	NA	TRBJ2-5	TGTGCCAGCAGTCCAGGGACTAGCTGGGAGACCCAGTACTTC	CASSPGTSWETQYF
TRBD1	TRBV14	NA	TRBJ1-2	TGTGCCAGCAGCCAAGGTGGAATAACAGGGGTCTATGGCTACACCTTC	CASSQGGITGVYGYTF
NA	TRBV2	NA	TRBJ1-3	TGTGCCAGCAGTCTTGTCGGGTCTGGAAACACCATATATTTT	CASSLVGSGNTIYF
TRBD2	TRBV7-2	NA	TRBJ2-1	TGTGCCAGCAGCATACTAGCGAACTCCTACAATGAGCAGTTCTTC	CASSILANSYNEQFF
NA	TRBV29-1	NA	TRBJ2-1	TGCAGCGTTGAGAAAATGGGAAAGGGACGTAATGAGCAGTTCTTC	CSVEKMGKGRNEQFF
NA	TRBV19	NA	TRBJ2-2	TGTGCCAGTAGTATCCGGGGACAGCGATATAGCGGAGGCACCGGGGAGCTGTTTTTT	CASSIRGQRYSGGTGELFF
NA	TRBV4-2	medium-sized	TRBJ2-7	TGTGCCAGCAGCCAAGACTCCAGGGGACACTACGAGCAGTACTTC	CASSQDSRGHYEQYF
NA	TRBV28	medium-sized	TRBJ2-7	TGTGCCAGCAGCCAACTCTGGGGGAATCGAAAGCAGTACTTC	CASSQLWGNRKQYF
NA	TRBV2	once	TRBJ2-5	TGTGCCAGCAGTCTAAATAGCGGAGTACAAGAGACCCAGTACTTC	CASSLNSGVQETQYF
TRBD1	TRBV30	NA	TRBJ2-7	TGTGCCTGGAGTGGACAGGGGGCGGGCGAGCAGTACTTC	CAWSGQGAGEQYF
NA	TRBV9	medium-sized	TRBJ2-1	TGTGCCAGCAGCGTAGAAGGGGGTAGCAGAGGTGAGCAGTTCTTC	CASSVEGGSRGEQFF
TRBD1	TRBV27	once	TRBJ2-1	TGTGCCAGCGGGGACAGGCCGCGTCAGTTTCGGTTCTTC	CASGDRPRQFRFF
TRBD2	TRBV5-6	few	TRBJ2-1	TGTGCCAGCGTTAGCGGGACCTGGATCTATGGTTTGAATGAGCAGTTCTTC	CASVSGTWIYGLNEQFF
TRBD1	TRBV18	NA	TRBJ2-1	TGTGCCAGCTCACCAACGACAGGGGGGGGCTACAATGAGCAGTTCTTC	CASSPTTGGGYNEQFF
NA	TRBV2	NA	TRBJ1-1	TGTGCCAGCAGTGAATGGGTTGTGAACACTGAAGCTTTCTTT	CASSEWVVNTEAFF
TRBD2	TRBV4-2	few	TRBJ2-3	TGTGCCAGCAGCCACCCGATTCCTAGCGGGGGGGCCGTGACAGATACGCAGTATTTT	CASSHPIPSGGAVTDTQYF
NA	TRBV18	NA	TRBJ2-3	TGTGCCAGCTCACCGACCCAAGCGGTCACAGATACGCAGTATTTT	CASSPTQAVTDTQYF
NA	TRBV28	NA	TRBJ1-5	TGTGCCAGCCATATCCCAGGGACGCAGCCCCAGCATTTT	CASHIPGTQPQHF
NA	TRBV21-1	NA	TRBJ2-1	TGTGCCAGCAGCAAAGCGCGTGAGTTAGGTTTGGGGAATGAGCAGTTCTTC	CASSKARELGLGNEQFF
NA	TRBV10-2	NA	TRBJ1-2	TGCGCCAGCACCCTTTTGCTGGGTTCAAACTATGGCTACACCTTC	CASTLLLGSNYGYTF
NA	TRBV29-1	NA	TRBJ1-4	TGCAGCGGGGGGGGCCCTAATGAAAAACTGTTTTTT	CSGGGPNEKLFF
TRBD2	TRBV27	once	TRBJ2-1	TGTGCCAGCAGTTTAAAGTCCCAAGGACTAGCCGATGAGCAGTTCTTC	CASSLKSQGLADEQFF
NA	TRBV11-2	NA	TRBJ2-7	TGTGCCAGCAGCCCCCTTAGCTCCGGCCTTGTCGGTGAGCAGTACTTC	CASSPLSSGLVGEQYF
NA	TRBV7-6	NA	TRBJ2-2	TGTGCCAGCAGCTTAATGGGACACCCGAACACCGGGGAGCTGTTTTTT	CASSLMGHPNTGELFF